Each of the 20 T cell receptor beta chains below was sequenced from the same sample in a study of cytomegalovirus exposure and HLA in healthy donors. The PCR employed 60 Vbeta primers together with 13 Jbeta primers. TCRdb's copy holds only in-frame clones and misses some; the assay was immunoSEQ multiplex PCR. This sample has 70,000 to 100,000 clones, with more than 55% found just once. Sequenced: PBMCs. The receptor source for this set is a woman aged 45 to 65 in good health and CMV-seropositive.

The CDR3 is CASSNRVSTGYTF. The CDR3, as DNA: TGTGCCAGTAGTAACAGGGTCTCTACTGGCTACACCTTC. The J gene is TRBJ1-2, the V gene TRBV19, with TRBD1 as a possible D gene (6 bases). Per germline, CDR1 LNHDA and CDR2 SQIVND (reference sequence). V was trimmed by 4 bases and J by 7 bases, leaving 13 bases between them. The CDR3 loop spans 13 amino acids. The whole variable domain, remainder taken from reference TRBV19 and TRBJ1-2, is DGGITQSPKYLFRKEGQNVTLSCEQNLNHDAMYWYRQDPGQGLRLIYYSQIVNDFQKGDIAEGYSVSREKKESFPLTVTSAQKNPTAFYLCASSNRVSTGYTFGSGTRLTVV.

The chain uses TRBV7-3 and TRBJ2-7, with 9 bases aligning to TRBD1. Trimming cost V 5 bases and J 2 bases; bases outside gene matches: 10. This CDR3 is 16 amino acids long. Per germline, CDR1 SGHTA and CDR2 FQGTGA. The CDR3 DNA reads TGTGCCAGCAGCCCAGGGGCCGGGACAGGGACCTACGAGCAGTACTTC. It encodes CASSPGAGTGTYEQYF.

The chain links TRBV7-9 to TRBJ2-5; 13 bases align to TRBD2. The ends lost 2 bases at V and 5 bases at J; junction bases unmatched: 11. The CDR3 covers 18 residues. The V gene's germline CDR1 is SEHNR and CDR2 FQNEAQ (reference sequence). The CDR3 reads CASSLFRLAGGAGETQYF. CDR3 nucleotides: TGTGCCAGCAGCTTATTTAGACTAGCGGGGGGCGCAGGGGAGACCCAGTACTTC.

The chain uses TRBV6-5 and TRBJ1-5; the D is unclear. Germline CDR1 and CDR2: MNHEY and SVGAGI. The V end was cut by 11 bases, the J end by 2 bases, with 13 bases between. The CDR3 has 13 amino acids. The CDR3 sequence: CASAVQGNQPQHF. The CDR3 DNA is TGTGCCTCAGCGGTCCAGGGCAATCAGCCCCAGCATTTT.

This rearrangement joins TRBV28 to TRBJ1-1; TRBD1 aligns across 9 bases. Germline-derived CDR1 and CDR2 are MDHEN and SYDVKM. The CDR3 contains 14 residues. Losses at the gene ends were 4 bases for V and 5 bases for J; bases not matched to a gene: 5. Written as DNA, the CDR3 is TGTGCCAGCAGTTCCGGGACAGGGTCGACTGAAGCTTTCTTT. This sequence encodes CASSSGTGSTEAFF.

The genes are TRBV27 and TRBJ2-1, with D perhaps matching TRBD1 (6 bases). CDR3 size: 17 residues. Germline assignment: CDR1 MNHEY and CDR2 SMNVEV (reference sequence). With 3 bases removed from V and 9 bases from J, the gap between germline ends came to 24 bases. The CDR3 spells CASSFSPPVAGGREQFF. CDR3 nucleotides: TGTGCCAGCAGTTTTTCCCCCCCGGTAGCTGGGGGCCGTGAGCAGTTCTTC.

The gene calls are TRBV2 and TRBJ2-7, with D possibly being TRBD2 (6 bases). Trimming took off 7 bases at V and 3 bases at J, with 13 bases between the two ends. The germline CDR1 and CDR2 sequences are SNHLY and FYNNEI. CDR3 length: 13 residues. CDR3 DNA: TGTGCCAGCAAGGACGGGGGAAACTACGAGCAGTACTTC. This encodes CASKDGGNYEQYF.

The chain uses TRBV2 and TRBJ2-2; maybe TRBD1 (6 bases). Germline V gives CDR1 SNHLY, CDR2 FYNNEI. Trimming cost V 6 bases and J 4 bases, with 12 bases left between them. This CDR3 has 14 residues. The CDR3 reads CASRVTGFTGELFF. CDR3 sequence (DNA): TGTGCCAGCAGAGTTACAGGGTTCACCGGGGAGCTGTTTTTT.

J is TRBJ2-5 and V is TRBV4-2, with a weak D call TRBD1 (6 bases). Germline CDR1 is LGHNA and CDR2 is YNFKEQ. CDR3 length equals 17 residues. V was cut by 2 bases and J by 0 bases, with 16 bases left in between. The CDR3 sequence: CASSQRSPWTDQETQYF. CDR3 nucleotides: TGTGCCAGCAGCCAAAGATCCCCGTGGACAGACCAAGAGACCCAGTACTTC.

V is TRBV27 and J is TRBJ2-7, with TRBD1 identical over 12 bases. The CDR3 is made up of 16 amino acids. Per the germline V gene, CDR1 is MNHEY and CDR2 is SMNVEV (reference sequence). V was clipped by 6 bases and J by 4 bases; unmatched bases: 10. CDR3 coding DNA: TGTGCCAGCAGGAATTCCGGGACAGGGGGCGGATACGAGCAGTACTTC. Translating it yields CASRNSGTGGGYEQYF.

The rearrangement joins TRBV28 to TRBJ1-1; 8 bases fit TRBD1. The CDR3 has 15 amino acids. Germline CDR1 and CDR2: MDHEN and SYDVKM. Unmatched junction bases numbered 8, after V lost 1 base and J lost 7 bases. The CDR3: CASSLSTGGIDEAFF. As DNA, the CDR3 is TGTGCCAGCAGTTTATCTACAGGGGGGATCGATGAAGCTTTCTTT.

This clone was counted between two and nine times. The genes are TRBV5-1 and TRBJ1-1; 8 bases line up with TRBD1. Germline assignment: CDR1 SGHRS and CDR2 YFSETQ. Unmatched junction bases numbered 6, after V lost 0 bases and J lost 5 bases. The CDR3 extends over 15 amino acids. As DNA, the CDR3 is TGCGCCAGCAGCTTGGTGGACAGGGATATGACTGAAGCTTTCTTT. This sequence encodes CASSLVDRDMTEAFF. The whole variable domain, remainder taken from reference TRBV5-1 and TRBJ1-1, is KAGVTQTPRYLIKTRGQQVTLSCSPISGHRSVSWYQQTPGQGLQFLFEYFSETQRNKGNFPGRFSGRQFSNSRSEMNVSTLELGDSALYLCASSLVDRDMTEAFFGQGTRLTVV.

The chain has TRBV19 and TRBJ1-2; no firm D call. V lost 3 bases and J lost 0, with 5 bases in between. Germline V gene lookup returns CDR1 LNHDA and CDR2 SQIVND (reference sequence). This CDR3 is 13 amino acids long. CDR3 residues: CASSIQTNYGYTF. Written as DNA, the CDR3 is TGTGCCAGTAGTATCCAGACTAACTATGGCTACACCTTC.

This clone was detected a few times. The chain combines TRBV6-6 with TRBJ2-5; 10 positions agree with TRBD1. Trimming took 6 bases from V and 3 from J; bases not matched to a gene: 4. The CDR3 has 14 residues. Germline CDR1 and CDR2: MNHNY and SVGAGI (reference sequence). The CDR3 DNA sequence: TGTGCCAGCAGGAGGACAGGGGGTGAAGAGACCCAGTACTTC. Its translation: CASRRTGGEETQYF.

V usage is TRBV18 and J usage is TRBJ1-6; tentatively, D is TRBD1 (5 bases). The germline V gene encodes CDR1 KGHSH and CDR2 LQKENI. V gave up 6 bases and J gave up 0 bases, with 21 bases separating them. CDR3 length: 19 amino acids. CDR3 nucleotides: TGTGCCAGCTCGTCCGGGCTCGGGGGTCCAAGCTCCTATAATTCACCCCTCCACTTT. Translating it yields CASSSGLGGPSSYNSPLHF.

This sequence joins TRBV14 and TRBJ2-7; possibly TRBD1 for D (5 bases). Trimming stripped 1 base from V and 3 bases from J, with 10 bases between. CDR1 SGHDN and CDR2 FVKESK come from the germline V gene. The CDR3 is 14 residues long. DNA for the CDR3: TGTGCCAGCAGCCAAGGTCAGGGATTCTACGAGCAGTACTTC. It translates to CASSQGQGFYEQYF.

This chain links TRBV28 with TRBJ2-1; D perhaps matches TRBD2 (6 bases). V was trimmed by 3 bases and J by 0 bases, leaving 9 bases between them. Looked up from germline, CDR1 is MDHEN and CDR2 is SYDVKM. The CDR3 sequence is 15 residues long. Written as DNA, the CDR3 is TGTGCCAGCAGTTTGATCGGGGGCTCCTACAATGAGCAGTTCTTC. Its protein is CASSLIGGSYNEQFF.

The CDR3 nucleotides are TGTGCCAGCAGGCCGACAGGGGGCGCCTACAATGAGCAGTTCTTC. It specifies CASRPTGGAYNEQFF. The chain is built from TRBV28 and TRBJ2-1; 10 nucleotides align to TRBD1. The germline gives CDR1 MDHEN, CDR2 SYDVKM. Trimming removed 6 bases from V and 2 bases from J; junction bases left unmatched: 4. The CDR3 is made up of 15 amino acids.

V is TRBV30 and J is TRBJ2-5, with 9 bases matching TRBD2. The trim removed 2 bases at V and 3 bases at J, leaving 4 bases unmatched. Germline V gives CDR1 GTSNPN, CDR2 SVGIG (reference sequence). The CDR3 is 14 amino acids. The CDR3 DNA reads TGTGCCTGGAGTAGACTAGCGGTTAAAGAGACCCAGTACTTC. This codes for CAWSRLAVKETQYF.

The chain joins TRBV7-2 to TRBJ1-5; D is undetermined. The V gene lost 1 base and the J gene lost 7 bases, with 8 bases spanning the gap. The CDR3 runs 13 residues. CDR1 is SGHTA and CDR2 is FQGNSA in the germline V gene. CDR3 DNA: TGTGCCAGCAGCTTAGGGTACGGGCAGCCCCAGCATTTT. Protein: CASSLGYGQPQHF.